Given below is one TCR beta chain in context. Deletions cut 2 bases from V and 1 base from J, with 13 bases between. The CDR3 runs 16 residues. Germline CDR1 reads SGHVS; CDR2 reads FQNEAQ. The data belong to a study of blood T cell repertoires in COVID-19. Study-level background: From T cells, B-cell-depleted T cells, or PBMCs came the material, which was cDNA or gDNA.

Authors' analysis steps: The authors estimated nucleated cell counts from reference gene primer amplification. Clones were read by immunoSEQ multiplex PCR, and TCRdb kept only the in-frame ones, dropping some. V, J and clone size were drawn from that table, and D and trimming were deduced from the DNA. This table holds under 250,000 clones, around 83% found once. The chain has TRBV7-8 and TRBJ2-3, with D maybe TRBD1 (5 bases). Sequencing input: peripheral blood. This receptor was taken from a man in his forties with active or convalescent COVID-19. This chain's CDR3 is CASSLIRGRGTDTQYF. CDR3 DNA: TGTGCCAGCAGCTTAATTAGGGGTAGGGGCACAGATACGCAGTATTTT. Full variable domain (missing parts from reference TRBV7-8 and TRBJ2-3): GAGVSQSPRYKVAKRGQDVALRCDPISGHVSLFWYQQALGQGPEFLTYFQNEAQLDKSGLPSDRFFAERPEGSVSTLKIQRTQQEDSAVYLCASSLIRGRGTDTQYFGPGTRLTVL.